This T cell receptor beta chain was sequenced for a study of early T cells in non-severe SARS-CoV-2 infection. Whole-study context: Alpha and beta chains were unpaired, from unsorted whole-blood bulk RNA. Study-wide findings and caveats: Database matching using VDJdb favored anti-spike CD8 responses, with private and CD4 specificities left missing.

In the library, individual cDNA molecules carried attached unique molecular identifiers. TCRdb reprocessed the 5' RACE reads via MiXCR and lists one record per CDR3 protein. The sample includes about 83,000 distinct CDR3 sequences, about 12% of them seen just once. This clonotype was picked up many times. Its target is unknown. This CDR3 contains 18 residues. Germline V lookup: CDR1 LNHNV, CDR2 YYDKDF (reference sequence). Germline trimming cut 4 bases from V and 7 bases from J; bases unmatched to any gene: 16. Sequenced material: whole blood. This clonotype was obtained from an adult who was a healthcare worker with PCR-confirmed SARS-CoV-2 infection or an uninfected control (not recorded which). This chain connects TRBV15 to TRBJ2-2, with TRBD2 matching over 9 bases. This chain's CDR3 is CATSIGSGLAGGLGELFF. The CDR3 DNA follows: TGTGCCACCAGCATCGGTAGTGGGCTCGCGGGAGGGCTCGGGGAGCTGTTTTTT. Full variable domain (rest looked up from reference TRBV15 and TRBJ2-2): DAMVIQNPRYQVTQFGKPVTLSCSQTLNHNVMYWYQQKSSQAPKLLFHYYDKDFNNEADTPDNFQSRRPNTSFCFLDIRSPGLGDTAMYLCATSIGSGLAGGLGELFFGEGSRLTVL.